One TCR beta chain is described in this entry. Assay used: immunoSEQ multiplex PCR; TCRdb lists only in-frame clones, some missing. The profile shows about 45,000 clones, roughly 67% of them singletons. The data originate from a study of radiotherapy plus CTLA-4 blockade in lung cancer. With 1 base removed from V and 0 bases from J, the gap between germline ends came to 7 bases. This CDR3 has 14 amino acids. From germline, CDR1 is SGHRS and CDR2 YFSETQ. The chain combines TRBV5-1 with TRBJ1-1; no reliable D call. The sample in question was peripheral blood, obtained from a patient treated with radiotherapy plus ipilimumab. This clonotype was sampled from a human donor with non-small cell lung cancer who had a partial response to radiotherapy plus ipilimumab. Written as DNA, the CDR3 is TGCGCCAGCAGCTTGTATAGTTTGAACACTGAAGCTTTCTTT. Protein sequence: CASSLYSLNTEAFF.